This TCR beta chain emerged from a study of blood T cell repertoires in COVID-19. Original processing methods: Reference gene primers were amplified, and this amplification served to estimate nucleated cell counts. Produced via immunoSEQ multiplex PCR; TCRdb's table is partial and in-frame only. V and J calls and clone size are copied from that table; D and trimming were computed from the DNA. This sample yields almost 500,000 clones, of which about 88% are seen a single time; around 7.9% belongs to the top ten. Specimen: PBMCs or T cells enriched from blood (not recorded which). The receptor's source is a woman aged 55 to 70 who had recovered from COVID-19.

The DNA of the CDR3 is TGCGCCAGCAGCCTAGGGACATTGAACACCGGGGAGCTGTTTTTT. Protein product: CASSLGTLNTGELFF. The V gene is TRBV5-1, the J gene TRBJ2-2, with D possibly TRBD1 on 6 matching bases. Trimming left V 4 bases short and J 1 base short, with 11 bases between. CDR1 is SGHRS, CDR2 YFSETQ, per germline. The CDR3 has 15 residues.